These T cell receptor beta chains were read from a single sample in a study of blood T cell repertoires in COVID-19. The repertoire was sequenced with immunoSEQ multiplex PCR; TCRdb's copy has only in-frame clones and lacks some. Of some 150,000 clones in the sample, 75% to 90% are singletons; the top ten hold 30% to 45%. Sequenced: peripheral blood. These receptors all come from a man between 45 and 60 years old who had recovered from COVID-19. The CDR3 runs from the conserved cysteine through the conserved F or W.

j_call v_call cdr3_aa
TRBJ1-2 TRBV3-1/TRBV3-2 CASSQSHGWDGYTF
TRBJ2-7 TRBV12-3/TRBV12-4 CASSPGQGHEQYF
TRBJ2-2 TRBV29-1 CSAGKDTNTGELFF
TRBJ1-2 TRBV14 CASSQVIGGLYGYTF
TRBJ1-6 TRBV27 CASSARQFSSYNSPLHF
TRBJ1-2 TRBV21-1 CASKWGRGLSNYGYTF
TRBJ1-5 TRBV27 CASSPGQRNQPQHF
TRBJ2-1 TRBV9 CASSVAWGLAGGKQFF
TRBJ1-3 TRBV30 CAWSTTGGNTIYF
TRBJ1-4 TRBV19 CASSPLGQGNEKLFF
TRBJ1-2 TRBV7-9 CASSLRRLGGYTF
TRBJ1-4 TRBV6-2/TRBV6-3 CASSYGTGRRNEKLFF
TRBJ1-2 TRBV7-9 CASSRGTGPYSGYTF
TRBJ2-1 TRBV5-1 CASSPRTYGDNEQFF
TRBJ1-2 TRBV5-4 CASSLAGRDYGYTF
TRBJ1-1 TRBV4-1 CASSFKTTLEDRGRPEAFF